This paragraph reports one T cell receptor (beta chain). Time point: newly diagnosed GD, antithyroid drugs for less than 3 months. Construction of the TCR library relied on RNA isolated from PBMCs. The sample is drawn from a study of regulatory T cells in long-lasting Graves disease. Arm-PCR with iRepertoire HTBI primers amplified the CDR3 regions for these TCR beta libraries. MiXCR, applied by TCRdb to the multiplex PCR reads, yields one record per CDR3 protein. The profile covers fewer than 650,000 distinct CDR3 sequences, with about 15% appearing a single time and around 19% taken by the ten largest. Germline values: CDR1 SGHTA, CDR2 FQGNSA. The CDR3 has 14 amino acids. Trimming pared 2 bases from V and 0 bases from J, leaving 5 bases between. These same records also appear under a second study, on T cells in Graves' hyperthyroidism and ophthalmopathy. That report adds: First-round RT-PCR of the TCR CDR3 relied on the HTBI primer set. Separating ophthalmopathy from stable hyperthyroidism was achieved by a 13 V-J model. The model forecast ophthalmopathy, anticipating it by a median about 6.5 months before onset.

The source is a woman aged 25 to 39 with Graves disease. The rearrangement links TRBV7-2 to TRBJ2-4; D unresolved. The material sequenced was peripheral blood mononuclear cells (PBMCs), taken at new diagnosis, from a patient treated with antithyroid drugs. The CDR3 DNA is TGTGCCAGCAGCTTAAGGGAAGCCAAAAACATTCAGTACTTC. Translation gives CASSLREAKNIQYF.